This T cell receptor beta chain was retrieved from a study of breast tumors, draining lymph nodes, adjacent tissues. Study-wide findings and caveats: Tumor and nontumor repertoires were significantly more similar in luminal-like than in basal-like breast cancer. Tumor T cell lymph node origin was a supported hypothesis, not proven.

This clonotype was counted ten times or more. The antigen is undetermined. The CDR3 totals 16 residues. Trimming stripped 0 bases from V and 7 bases from J, with 13 bases between. CDR1 MNHEY and CDR2 SVGAGI come from the germline V gene. TCRdb called the multiplex PCR reads again in MiXCR, with one record for every CDR3 protein. The data show 200,000 or so distinct CDR3 sequences, with approximately 30% seen just once and 4% to 5.5% held by the top ten. Breast cancer patients provided tissue from their axillary draining lymph nodes. The sequenced sample was axillary lymph node tissue. This chain uses TRBV6-5 with TRBJ1-6; D gene ambiguous. The origin of this receptor is a female donor with breast cancer. Some clones in this sample may be carry-over from other donors' samples. CDR3 amino acids: CASSYSFGRQNSPLHF. CDR3 coding DNA: TGTGCCAGCAGTTACTCGTTTGGCCGCCAAAATTCACCCCTCCACTTT.